What follows are 17 T cell receptor beta chains derived from one specimen sequenced in a study of immune evolution from preneoplasia to lung adenocarcinoma. Some clones are missing from TCRdb's copy, which holds only in-frame ones; the method was immunoSEQ multiplex PCR. The table includes some 8,500 clones, 75% to 90% detected once. The sequenced material came from FFPE minimally invasive lung adenocarcinoma tissue. These TCRs come from a person aged 65-85 years with lung adenocarcinoma.

V gene TRBV29-1 combines with J gene TRBJ1-2, with TRBD1 identical over 9 bases. The CDR3 totals 13 residues. J gave up 1 base and V 6 bases, and 3 bases lay outside the gene matches. The germline gives CDR1 SQVTM, CDR2 ANQGSEA. The CDR3 protein is CSVATGGNYGYTF. CDR3 sequence (DNA): TGCAGCGTAGCGACAGGGGGTAACTATGGCTACACCTTC.

This rearrangement joins TRBV7-9 to TRBJ1-1; 7 nucleotides align to TRBD1. Germline loops: CDR1 SEHNR, CDR2 FQNEAQ (reference sequence). The CDR3 has 14 residues. Trimming took 3 bases from V and 4 from J; bases not matched to a gene: 5. CDR3 nucleotide sequence: TGTGCCAGCAGCTTGGCAGGGGGTCCCACTGAAGCTTTCTTT. As protein: CASSLAGGPTEAFF.

The V call is TRBV6-1, the J call TRBJ1-1, with D tentatively TRBD1 (5 bases). The CDR3 extends over 15 amino acids. Germline-derived CDR1 and CDR2 are MNHNS and SASEGT. Trimming removed 3 bases at V and 5 bases at J, with 16 bases between. This CDR3 reads CASSEQGKGRTEAFF. The DNA for the CDR3 is TGTGCCAGCAGTGAGCAAGGGAAGGGGAGGACTGAAGCTTTCTTT.

The chain is built from TRBV5-6 and TRBJ1-2, with D tentatively TRBD1 (5 bases). The length of the CDR3 is 15 residues. The germline V and J ends were trimmed by 0 bases and 1 base, with 10 bases remaining between them. The germline V gene encodes CDR1 SGHDT and CDR2 YYEEEE. CDR3 in DNA: TGTGCCAGCAGCTTGGGAGGGACGGGTAACTATGGCTACACCTTC. Translated, it gives CASSLGGTGNYGYTF.

The gene calls are TRBV11-2 and TRBJ1-2; D perhaps matches TRBD1 (5 bases). Deletions cut 5 bases from V and 2 bases from J, with 9 bases between. The germline gives CDR1 SGHAT, CDR2 FQNNGV. The CDR3 contains 13 residues. The CDR3 is CASSAGLNYGYTF. The CDR3 nucleotides are TGTGCCAGCAGCGCGGGACTGAACTATGGCTACACCTTC.

The chain carries TRBV5-1 and TRBJ2-3, with D tentatively TRBD2 (6 bases). The V and J ends lost 4 bases and 3 bases respectively, with 15 bases between them. This CDR3 has 15 residues. Looked up from germline, CDR1 is SGHRS and CDR2 is YFSETQ. The CDR3 is CASSRLEDGTDTQYF. CDR3 in DNA: TGCGCCAGCAGCCGACTAGAAGACGGTACAGATACGCAGTATTTT.

The V gene is TRBV29-1, the J gene TRBJ1-4; 10 nucleotides line up with TRBD1. Trimming at V came to 6 bases and at J to 7 bases, leaving 5 bases not matched to a gene. The CDR3 consists of 13 residues. Germline loops: CDR1 SQVTM, CDR2 ANQGSEA. CDR3 nucleotide sequence: TGCAGCGTCGGGACAGGGGAGGGTGAAAAACTGTTTTTT. Protein: CSVGTGEGEKLFF.

The V call is TRBV7-9, the J call TRBJ2-7; D remains unclear. Trimming removed 2 bases from V and 4 bases from J, with 12 bases in between. This CDR3 has 14 residues. The germline V gene encodes CDR1 SEHNR and CDR2 FQNEAQ (reference sequence). CDR3: CASSLSVSRYEQYF. The CDR3 bases are TGTGCCAGCAGCTTAAGCGTGTCGCGATACGAGCAGTACTTC.

The genes are TRBV29-1 and TRBJ1-4, with D tentatively TRBD1 (6 bases). Germline values: CDR1 SQVTM, CDR2 ANQGSEA. The V end was cut by 5 bases, the J end by 3 bases, with 13 bases between. The CDR3 runs to 14 residues. CDR3 in DNA: TGCAGCGTTTCAGCGGGGGCTTCTAATGAAAAACTGTTTTTT. This translates into CSVSAGASNEKLFF.

The chain uses TRBV5-8 and TRBJ1-1, with D uncertain. Germline V gives CDR1 SGHTS, CDR2 YDEGEE. V lost 5 bases, J lost 2 bases, and 16 bases lay in between. CDR3 length: 15 residues. CDR3 nucleotide sequence: TGTGCCAGCAGTCCTTTGGGCAGGACTAACACTGAAGCTTTCTTT. It yields the protein CASSPLGRTNTEAFF.

This sequence joins TRBV5-1 and TRBJ2-7, with 8 bases matching TRBD2. The V segment lost 3 bases and the J segment 2 bases; nucleotides outside the gene matches: 4. The CDR3 totals 14 residues. Germline values: CDR1 SGHRS, CDR2 YFSETQ. DNA for the CDR3: TGCGCCAGCAGCTCCGGGACTAGTACCTACGAGCAGTACTTC. Its protein product is CASSSGTSTYEQYF.

The chain carries TRBV5-4 and TRBJ2-2; D not certain. Germline V gene lookup returns CDR1 SGHNT and CDR2 YYREEE (reference sequence). The CDR3 runs 12 residues. Trimming removed 3 bases at V and 1 base at J, with 1 base between. The CDR3 bases are TGTGCCAGCAGCTGGAACACCGGGGAGCTGTTTTTT. This translates into CASSWNTGELFF.

The rearrangement uses TRBV28 and TRBJ1-5; a weak D match, TRBD1 (6 bases). Trimming took 2 bases from V and 3 from J, leaving 8 bases between them. The CDR3 runs 14 residues. Germline V gene data show CDR1 as MDHEN and CDR2 as SYDVKM. CDR3 in DNA: TGTGCCAGCAGTTTAACAGGGAACAATCAGCCCCAGCATTTT. Its protein product is CASSLTGNNQPQHF.

This sequence joins TRBV28 and TRBJ1-6; D perhaps matches TRBD1 (5 bases). V was shortened by 3 bases and J by 2 bases, with 8 bases between the two germline ends. Germline lookup yields CDR1 MDHEN and CDR2 SYDVKM. This CDR3 spans 15 amino acids. The CDR3 DNA sequence: TGTGCCAGCAGTTTTGGACAAACCTATAATTCACCCCTCCACTTT. Its translation: CASSFGQTYNSPLHF.

The V and J genes are TRBV10-2 and TRBJ2-7; D unresolved. The CDR3 length is 11 residues. CDR1 is WSHSY and CDR2 is SAAADI in the germline V gene. The V end was cut by 0 bases, the J end by 5 bases, with 2 bases between. CDR3 sequence: CASSESHEQYF. Here the CDR3 DNA reads TGCGCCAGCAGTGAGTCACACGAGCAGTACTTC.

The chain carries TRBV5-1 and TRBJ2-3; TRBD2 agrees at 13 bases. With 4 bases clipped from V and 2 bases from J, the junction kept 7 bases outside the gene matches. This CDR3 has 17 residues. The germline V gene has CDR1 SGHRS and CDR2 YFSETQ. The CDR3 reads CASSPGTSGDFTDTQYF. CDR3 sequence (DNA): TGCGCCAGCAGCCCGGGGACTAGCGGGGACTTCACAGATACGCAGTATTTT.

The rearrangement joins TRBV7-8 to TRBJ1-1; 8 bases line up with TRBD1. V was pared by 4 bases and J by 3 bases, with 7 bases of the junction left unmatched. The CDR3 is 15 residues long. CDR1 SGHVS and CDR2 FQNEAQ come from the germline V gene. The CDR3 loop is CASSSPGGWDTEAFF. CDR3 DNA: TGTGCCAGCAGCTCCCCAGGGGGCTGGGACACTGAAGCTTTCTTT.